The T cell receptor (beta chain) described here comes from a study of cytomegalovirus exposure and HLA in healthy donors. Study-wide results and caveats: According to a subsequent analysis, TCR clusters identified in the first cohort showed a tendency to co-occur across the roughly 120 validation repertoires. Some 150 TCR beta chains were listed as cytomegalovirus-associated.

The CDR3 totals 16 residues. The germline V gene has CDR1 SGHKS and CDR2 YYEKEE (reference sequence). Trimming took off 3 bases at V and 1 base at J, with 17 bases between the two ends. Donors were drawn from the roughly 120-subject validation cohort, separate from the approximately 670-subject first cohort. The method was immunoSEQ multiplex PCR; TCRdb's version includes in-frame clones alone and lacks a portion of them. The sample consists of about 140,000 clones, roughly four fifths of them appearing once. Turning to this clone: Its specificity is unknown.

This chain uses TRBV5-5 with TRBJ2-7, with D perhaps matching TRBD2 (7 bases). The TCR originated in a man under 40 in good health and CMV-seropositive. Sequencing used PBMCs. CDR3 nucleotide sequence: TGTGCCAGCAGCTCCCTCGGAGGGGGAGGGTCCTACGAGCAGTACTTC. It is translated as CASSSLGGGGSYEQYF.